This T cell receptor (beta chain) comes out of a study of blood T cells in healthy people across ages. The CDR3 runs 12 residues. Germline loops: CDR1 MNHEY, CDR2 SVGEGT. With 6 bases removed from V and 6 bases from J, the gap between germline ends came to 8 bases. Study-level results: TCR beta diversity per million T cells fell roughly linearly with age.

At least 6 million PBMCs were isolated per sample. This clonotype showed up just a few times. Its antigen remains unknown. Through a sample-barcoded 5' primer and a J-beta primer mix, a second PCR was run for roughly 6 to 11 cycles. One entry per CDR3 protein results from TCRdb running MiXCR on the 5' RACE reads. The table has 720,000 or so distinct CDR3 sequences, around 38% seen once. The source is a man older than 75 in good health. J is TRBJ2-2 and V is TRBV6-2 or TRBV6-3; D is possibly TRBD1 (6 bases). Material for sequencing was blood. The CDR3 is CASSPGAGELFF. The CDR3 DNA sequence: TGTGCCAGCAGCCCAGGGGCCGGGGAGCTGTTTTTT.